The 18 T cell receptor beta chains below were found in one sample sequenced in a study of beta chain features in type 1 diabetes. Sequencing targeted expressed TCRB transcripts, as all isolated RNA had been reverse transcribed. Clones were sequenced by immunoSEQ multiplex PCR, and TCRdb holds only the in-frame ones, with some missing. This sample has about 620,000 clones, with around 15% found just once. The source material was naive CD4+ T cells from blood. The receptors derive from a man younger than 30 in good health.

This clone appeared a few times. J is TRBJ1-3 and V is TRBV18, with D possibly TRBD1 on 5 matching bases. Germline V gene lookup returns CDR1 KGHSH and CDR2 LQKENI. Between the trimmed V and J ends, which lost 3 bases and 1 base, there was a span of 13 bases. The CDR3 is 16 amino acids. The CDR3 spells CASSPPEGFSGNTIYF. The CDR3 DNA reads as TGTGCCAGCTCACCTCCGGAGGGGTTTTCTGGAAACACCATATATTTT.

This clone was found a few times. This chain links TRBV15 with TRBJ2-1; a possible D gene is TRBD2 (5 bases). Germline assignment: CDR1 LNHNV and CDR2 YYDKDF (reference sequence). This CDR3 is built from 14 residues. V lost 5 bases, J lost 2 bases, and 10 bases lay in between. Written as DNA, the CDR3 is TGTGCCACCAGCGGGAGAAGTCCCTACAATGAGCAGTTCTTC. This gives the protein CATSGRSPYNEQFF.

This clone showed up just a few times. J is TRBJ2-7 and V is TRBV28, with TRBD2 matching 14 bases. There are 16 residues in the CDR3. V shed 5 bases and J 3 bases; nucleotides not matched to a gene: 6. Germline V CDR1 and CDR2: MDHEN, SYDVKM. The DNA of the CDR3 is TGTGCCAGCAGTCAAGGGACTAGCGGGAGAATCTACGAGCAGTACTTC. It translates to CASSQGTSGRIYEQYF.

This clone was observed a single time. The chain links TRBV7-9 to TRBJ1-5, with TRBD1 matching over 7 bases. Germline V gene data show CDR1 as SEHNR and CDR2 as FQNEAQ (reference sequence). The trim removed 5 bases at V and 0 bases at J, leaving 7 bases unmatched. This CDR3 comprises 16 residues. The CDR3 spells CASSPGQLHSNQPQHF. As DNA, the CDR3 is TGTGCCAGCAGCCCGGGACAGCTACATAGCAATCAGCCCCAGCATTTT.

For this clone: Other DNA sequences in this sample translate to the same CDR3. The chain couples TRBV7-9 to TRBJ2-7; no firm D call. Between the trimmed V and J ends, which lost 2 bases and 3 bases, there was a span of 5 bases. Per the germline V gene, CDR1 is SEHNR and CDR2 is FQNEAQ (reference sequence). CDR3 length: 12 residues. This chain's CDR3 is CASSLISYEQYF. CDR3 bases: TGTGCCAGCAGCTTAATAAGCTACGAGCAGTACTTC.

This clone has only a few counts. The CDR3 is CASSPMLGVHTDTQYF. DNA of the CDR3: TGTGCCAGCTCACCAATGCTCGGGGTCCACACAGATACGCAGTATTTT. This chain connects TRBV18 to TRBJ2-3; weak D call: TRBD2 (5 bases). Germline V CDR1 and CDR2: KGHSH, LQKENI. The CDR3 consists of 16 residues. V dropped 2 bases and J dropped 2 bases, with 14 bases sitting between them.

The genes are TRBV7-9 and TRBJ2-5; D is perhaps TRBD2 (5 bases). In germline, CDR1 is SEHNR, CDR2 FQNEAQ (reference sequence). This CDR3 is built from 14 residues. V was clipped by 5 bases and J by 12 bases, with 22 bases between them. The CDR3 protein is CASSPDWSSGVEYF. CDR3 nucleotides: TGTGCCAGCAGCCCAGACTGGTCGTCCGGGGTGGAGTACTTC.

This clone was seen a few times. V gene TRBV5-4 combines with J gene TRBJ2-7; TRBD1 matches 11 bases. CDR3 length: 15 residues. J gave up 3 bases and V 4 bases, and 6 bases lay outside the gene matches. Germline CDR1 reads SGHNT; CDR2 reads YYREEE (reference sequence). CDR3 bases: TGTGCCAGCAGCCCGGGACAGGGGGATTTCTACGAGCAGTACTTC. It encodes CASSPGQGDFYEQYF.

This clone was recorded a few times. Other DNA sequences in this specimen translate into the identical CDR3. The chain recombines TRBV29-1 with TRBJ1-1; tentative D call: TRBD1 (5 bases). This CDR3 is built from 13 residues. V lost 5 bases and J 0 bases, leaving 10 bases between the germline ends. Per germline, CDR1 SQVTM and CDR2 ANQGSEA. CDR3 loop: CSVRTGMNTEAFF. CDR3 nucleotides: TGCAGCGTTAGAACAGGCATGAACACTGAAGCTTTCTTT.

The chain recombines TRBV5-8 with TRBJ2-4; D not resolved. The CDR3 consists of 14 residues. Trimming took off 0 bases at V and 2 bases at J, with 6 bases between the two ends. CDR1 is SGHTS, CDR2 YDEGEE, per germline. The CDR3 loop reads CASSLGQSKNIQYF. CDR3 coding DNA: TGTGCCAGCAGCTTGGGGCAGTCCAAAAACATTCAGTACTTC.

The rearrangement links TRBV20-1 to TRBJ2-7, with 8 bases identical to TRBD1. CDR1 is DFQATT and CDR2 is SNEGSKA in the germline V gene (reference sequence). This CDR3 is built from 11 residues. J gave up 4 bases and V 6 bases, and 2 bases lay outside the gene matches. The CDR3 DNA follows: TGCAGTGCGCACAGGGGGTACGAGCAGTACTTC. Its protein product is CSAHRGYEQYF.

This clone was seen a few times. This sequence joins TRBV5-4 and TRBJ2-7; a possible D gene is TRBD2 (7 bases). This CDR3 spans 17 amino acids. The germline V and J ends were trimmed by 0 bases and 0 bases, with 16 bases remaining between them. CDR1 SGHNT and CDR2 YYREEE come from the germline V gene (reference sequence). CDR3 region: CASSLAVGGPLSYEQYF. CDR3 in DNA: TGTGCCAGCAGCTTGGCGGTCGGGGGGCCTCTCTCCTACGAGCAGTACTTC.

The CDR3 sequence is CASGTRTGELFF. The CDR3 bases are TGTGCCAGCGGGACAAGGACCGGGGAGCTGTTTTTT. The genes are TRBV27 and TRBJ2-2; D is perhaps TRBD1 (6 bases). Trimming removed 8 bases from V and 5 bases from J, with 9 bases in between. The CDR3 runs 12 residues. Germline CDR1 and CDR2: MNHEY and SMNVEV (reference sequence).

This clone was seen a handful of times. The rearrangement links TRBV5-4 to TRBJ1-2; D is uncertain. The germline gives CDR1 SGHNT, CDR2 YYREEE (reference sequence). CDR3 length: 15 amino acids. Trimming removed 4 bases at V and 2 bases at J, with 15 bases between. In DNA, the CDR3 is TGTGCCAGCAGCCCGAGGAGATTAGACAACTATGGCTACACCTTC. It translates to CASSPRRLDNYGYTF. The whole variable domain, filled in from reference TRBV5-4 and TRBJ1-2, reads ETGVTQSPTHLIKTRGQQVTLRCSSQSGHNTVSWYQQALGQGPQFIFQYYREEENGRGNFPPRFSGLQFPNYSSELNVNALELDDSALYLCASSPRRLDNYGYTFGSGTRLTVV.

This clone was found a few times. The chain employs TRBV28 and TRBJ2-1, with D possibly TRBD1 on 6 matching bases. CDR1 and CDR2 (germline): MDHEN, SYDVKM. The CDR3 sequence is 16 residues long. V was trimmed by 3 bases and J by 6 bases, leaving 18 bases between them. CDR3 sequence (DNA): TGTGCCAGCAGTTTCCCCGGGACACCTAAAGCCAATGAGCAGTTCTTC. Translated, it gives CASSFPGTPKANEQFF.

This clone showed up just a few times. CDR3 amino acids: CATTNQGSSYEQYF. In nucleotides, the CDR3 is TGTGCCACAACCAATCAGGGGAGCTCCTACGAGCAGTACTTC. The chain uses TRBV7-9 and TRBJ2-7; D may be TRBD1 (6 bases). Trimming pared 10 bases from V and 0 bases from J, leaving 16 bases between. The CDR3 length is 14 residues. In germline, CDR1 is SEHNR, CDR2 FQNEAQ (reference sequence).

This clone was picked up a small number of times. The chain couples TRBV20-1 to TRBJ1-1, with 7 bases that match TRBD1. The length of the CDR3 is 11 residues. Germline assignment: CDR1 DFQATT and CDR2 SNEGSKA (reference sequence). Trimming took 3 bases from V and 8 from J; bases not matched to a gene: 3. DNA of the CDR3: TGCAGTGCTAGGGCGGGACAGGAAGCTTTCTTT. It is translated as CSARAGQEAFF.

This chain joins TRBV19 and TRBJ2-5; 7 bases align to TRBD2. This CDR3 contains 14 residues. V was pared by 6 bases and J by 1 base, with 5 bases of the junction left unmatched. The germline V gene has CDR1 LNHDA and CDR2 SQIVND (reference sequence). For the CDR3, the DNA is TGTGCCAGTAGGGCCGGGACTATCCAAGAGACCCAGTACTTC. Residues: CASRAGTIQETQYF.